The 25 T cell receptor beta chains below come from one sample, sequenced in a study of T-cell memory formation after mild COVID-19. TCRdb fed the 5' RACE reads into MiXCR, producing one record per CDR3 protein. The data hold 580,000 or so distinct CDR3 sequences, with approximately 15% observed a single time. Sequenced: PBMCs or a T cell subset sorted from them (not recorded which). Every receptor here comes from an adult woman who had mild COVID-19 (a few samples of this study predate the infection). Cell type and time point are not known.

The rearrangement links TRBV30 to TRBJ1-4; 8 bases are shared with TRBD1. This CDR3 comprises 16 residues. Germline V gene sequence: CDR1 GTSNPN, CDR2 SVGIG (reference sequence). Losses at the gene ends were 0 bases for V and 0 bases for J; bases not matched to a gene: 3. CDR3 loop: CAWSVPDRATNEKLFF. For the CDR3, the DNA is TGTGCCTGGAGTGTACCGGACAGGGCAACTAATGAAAAACTGTTTTTT.

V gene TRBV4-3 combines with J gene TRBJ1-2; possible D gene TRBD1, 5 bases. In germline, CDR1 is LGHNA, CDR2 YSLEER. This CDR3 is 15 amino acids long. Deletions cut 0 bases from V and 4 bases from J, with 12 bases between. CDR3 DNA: TGCGCCAGCAGCCAAGATCCTGGTGGGGGCTATGGCTACACCTTC. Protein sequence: CASSQDPGGGYGYTF.

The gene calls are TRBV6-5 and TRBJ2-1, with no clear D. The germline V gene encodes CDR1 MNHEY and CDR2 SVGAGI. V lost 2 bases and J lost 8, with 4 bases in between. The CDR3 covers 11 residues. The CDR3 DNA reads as TGTGCCAGCAGTTACGGGTATGAGCAGTTCTTC. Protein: CASSYGYEQFF.

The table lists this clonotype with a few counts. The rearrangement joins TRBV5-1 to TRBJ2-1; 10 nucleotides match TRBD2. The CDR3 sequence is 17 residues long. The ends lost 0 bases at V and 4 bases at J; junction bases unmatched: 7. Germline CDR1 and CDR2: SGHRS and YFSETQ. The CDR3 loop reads CASSLGTSGDIYNEQFF. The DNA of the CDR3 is TGCGCCAGCAGCTTGGGCACTAGCGGGGACATTTACAATGAGCAGTTCTTC.

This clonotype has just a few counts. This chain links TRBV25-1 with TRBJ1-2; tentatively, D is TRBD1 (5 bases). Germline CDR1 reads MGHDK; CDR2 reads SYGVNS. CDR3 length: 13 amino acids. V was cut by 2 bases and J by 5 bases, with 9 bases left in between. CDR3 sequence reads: CASSEQGVYGYTF. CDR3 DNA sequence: TGTGCCAGCAGTGAACAGGGAGTTTATGGCTACACCTTC.

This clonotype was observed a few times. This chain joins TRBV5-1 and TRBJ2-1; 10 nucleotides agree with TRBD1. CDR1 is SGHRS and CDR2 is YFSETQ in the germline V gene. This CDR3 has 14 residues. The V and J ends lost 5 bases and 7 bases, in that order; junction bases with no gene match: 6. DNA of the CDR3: TGCGCCAGCAGTGAGGGACAGGGGACTAATGAGCAGTTCTTC. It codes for CASSEGQGTNEQFF.

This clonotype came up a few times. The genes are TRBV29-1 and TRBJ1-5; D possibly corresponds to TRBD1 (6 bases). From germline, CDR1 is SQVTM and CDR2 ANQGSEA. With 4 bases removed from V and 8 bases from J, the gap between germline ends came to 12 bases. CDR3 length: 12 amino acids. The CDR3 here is CSVGGGLEPQHF. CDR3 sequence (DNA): TGCAGCGTTGGAGGGGGGCTTGAGCCCCAGCATTTT.

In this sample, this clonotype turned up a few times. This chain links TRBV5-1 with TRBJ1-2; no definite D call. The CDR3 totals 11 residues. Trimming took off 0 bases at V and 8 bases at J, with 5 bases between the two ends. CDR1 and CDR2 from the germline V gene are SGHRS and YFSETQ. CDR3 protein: CASSLDIGYTF. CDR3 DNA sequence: TGCGCCAGCAGCTTGGACATCGGCTACACCTTC.

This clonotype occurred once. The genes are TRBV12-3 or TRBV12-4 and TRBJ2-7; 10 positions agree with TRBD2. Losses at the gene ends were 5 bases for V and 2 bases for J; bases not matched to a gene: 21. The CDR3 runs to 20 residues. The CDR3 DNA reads TGTGCCAGCAGTGGAGCCCTGGGAGCTAGCGGGAGATCCGGGGCCTACGAGCAGTACTTC. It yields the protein CASSGALGASGRSGAYEQYF.

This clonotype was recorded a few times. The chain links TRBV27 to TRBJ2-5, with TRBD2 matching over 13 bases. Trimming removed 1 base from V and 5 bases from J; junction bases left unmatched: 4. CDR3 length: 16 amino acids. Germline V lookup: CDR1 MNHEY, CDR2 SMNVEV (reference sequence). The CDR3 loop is CASSLFGGLAGETQYF. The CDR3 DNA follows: TGTGCCAGCAGTTTATTCGGGGGACTAGCGGGGGAGACCCAGTACTTC.

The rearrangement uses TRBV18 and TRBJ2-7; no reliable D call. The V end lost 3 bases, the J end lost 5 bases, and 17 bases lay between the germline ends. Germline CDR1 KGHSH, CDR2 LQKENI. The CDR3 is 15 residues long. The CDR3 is CASSPQAGAADEQYF. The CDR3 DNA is TGTGCCAGCTCACCCCAAGCAGGAGCTGCCGACGAGCAGTACTTC.

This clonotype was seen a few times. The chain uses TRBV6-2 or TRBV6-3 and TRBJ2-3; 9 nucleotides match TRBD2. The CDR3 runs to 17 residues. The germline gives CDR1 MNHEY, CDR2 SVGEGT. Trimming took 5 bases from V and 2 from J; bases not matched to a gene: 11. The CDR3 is CASSRATSGPATDTQYF. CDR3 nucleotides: TGTGCCAGCAGTCGTGCGACTAGCGGACCGGCCACAGATACGCAGTATTTT.

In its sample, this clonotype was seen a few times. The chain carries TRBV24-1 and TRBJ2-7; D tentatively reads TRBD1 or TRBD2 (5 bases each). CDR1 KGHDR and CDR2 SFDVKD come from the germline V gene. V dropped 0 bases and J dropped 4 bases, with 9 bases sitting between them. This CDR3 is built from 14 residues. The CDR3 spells CATSDLEGRYEQYF. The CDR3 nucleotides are TGTGCCACCAGTGATTTGGAGGGGCGGTACGAGCAGTACTTC.

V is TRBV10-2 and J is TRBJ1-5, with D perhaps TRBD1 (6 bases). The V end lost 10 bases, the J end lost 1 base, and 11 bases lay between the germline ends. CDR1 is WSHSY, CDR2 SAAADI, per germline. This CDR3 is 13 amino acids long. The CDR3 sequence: CATRGQSNQPQHF. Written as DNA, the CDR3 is TGCGCCACCCGGGGGCAAAGCAATCAGCCCCAGCATTTT.

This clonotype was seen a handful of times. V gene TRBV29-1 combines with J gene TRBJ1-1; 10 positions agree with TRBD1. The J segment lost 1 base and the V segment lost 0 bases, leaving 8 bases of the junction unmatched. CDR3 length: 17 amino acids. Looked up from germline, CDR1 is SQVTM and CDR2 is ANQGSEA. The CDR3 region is CSVEDLLTGGENTEAFF. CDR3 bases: TGCAGCGTTGAAGATCTTCTGACAGGGGGCGAGAACACTGAAGCTTTCTTT.

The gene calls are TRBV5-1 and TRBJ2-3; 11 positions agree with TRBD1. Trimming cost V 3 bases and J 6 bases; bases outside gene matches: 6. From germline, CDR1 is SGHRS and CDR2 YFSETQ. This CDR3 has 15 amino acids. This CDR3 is CASSSRTGGKDTQYF. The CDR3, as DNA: TGCGCCAGCAGCTCAAGGACAGGGGGCAAGGATACGCAGTATTTT.

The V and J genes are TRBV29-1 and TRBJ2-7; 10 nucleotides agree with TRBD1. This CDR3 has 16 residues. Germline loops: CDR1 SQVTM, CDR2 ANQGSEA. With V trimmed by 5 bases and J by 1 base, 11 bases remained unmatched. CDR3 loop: CSVYSFVDRGSYEQYF. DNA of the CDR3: TGCAGCGTTTATTCCTTCGTGGACAGGGGGTCCTACGAGCAGTACTTC.

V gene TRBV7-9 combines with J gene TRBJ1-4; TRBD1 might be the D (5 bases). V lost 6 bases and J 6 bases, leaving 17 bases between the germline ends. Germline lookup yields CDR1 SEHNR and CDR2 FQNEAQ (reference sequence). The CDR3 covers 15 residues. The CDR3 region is CASSRNRRQDEKLFF. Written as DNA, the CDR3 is TGTGCCAGCAGTCGTAACAGGCGGCAGGATGAAAAACTGTTTTTT.

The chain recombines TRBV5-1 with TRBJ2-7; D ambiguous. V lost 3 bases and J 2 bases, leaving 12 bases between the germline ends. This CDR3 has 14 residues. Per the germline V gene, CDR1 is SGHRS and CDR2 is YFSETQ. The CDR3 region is CASSSPPRPYEQYF. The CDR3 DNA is TGCGCCAGCAGCTCCCCCCCCCGACCCTACGAGCAGTACTTC. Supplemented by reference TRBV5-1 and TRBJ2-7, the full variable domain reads KAGVTQTPRYLIKTRGQQVTLSCSPISGHRSVSWYQQTPGQGLQFLFEYFSETQRNKGNFPGRFSGRQFSNSRSEMNVSTLELGDSALYLCASSSPPRPYEQYFGPGTRLTVT.

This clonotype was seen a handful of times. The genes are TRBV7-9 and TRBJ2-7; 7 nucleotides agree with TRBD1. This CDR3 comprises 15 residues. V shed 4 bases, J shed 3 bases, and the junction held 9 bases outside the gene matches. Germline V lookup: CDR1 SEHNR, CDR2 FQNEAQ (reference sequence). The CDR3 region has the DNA TGTGCCAGCAGCTGGGGGACAGATATTTACTACGAGCAGTACTTC. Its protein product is CASSWGTDIYYEQYF.

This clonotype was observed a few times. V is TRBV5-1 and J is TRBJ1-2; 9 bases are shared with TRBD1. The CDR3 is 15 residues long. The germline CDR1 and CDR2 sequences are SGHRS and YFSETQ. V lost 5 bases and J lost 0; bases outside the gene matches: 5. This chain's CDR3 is CASRQGAGANYGYTF. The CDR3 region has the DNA TGCGCCAGCAGACAGGGGGCCGGAGCTAACTATGGCTACACCTTC.

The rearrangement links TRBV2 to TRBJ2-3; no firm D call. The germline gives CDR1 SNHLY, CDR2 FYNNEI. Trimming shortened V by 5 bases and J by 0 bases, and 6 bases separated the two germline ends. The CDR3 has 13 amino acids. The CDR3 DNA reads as TGTGCCAGCAGTCACAGAAGCACAGATACGCAGTATTTT. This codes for CASSHRSTDTQYF.

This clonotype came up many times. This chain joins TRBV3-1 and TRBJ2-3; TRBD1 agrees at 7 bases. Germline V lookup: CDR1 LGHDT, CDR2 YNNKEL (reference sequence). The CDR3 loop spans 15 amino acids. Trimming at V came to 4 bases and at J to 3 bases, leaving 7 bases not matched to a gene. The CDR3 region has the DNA TGTGCCAGCAGCCCAGGGGGAAGGTGGACAGATACGCAGTATTTT. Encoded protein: CASSPGGRWTDTQYF.

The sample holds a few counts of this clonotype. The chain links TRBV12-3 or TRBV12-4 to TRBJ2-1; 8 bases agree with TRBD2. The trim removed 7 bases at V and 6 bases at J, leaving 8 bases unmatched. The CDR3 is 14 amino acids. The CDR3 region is CASNGASGFNEQFF. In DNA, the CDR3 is TGTGCCAGCAATGGTGCTAGCGGGTTCAATGAGCAGTTCTTC.

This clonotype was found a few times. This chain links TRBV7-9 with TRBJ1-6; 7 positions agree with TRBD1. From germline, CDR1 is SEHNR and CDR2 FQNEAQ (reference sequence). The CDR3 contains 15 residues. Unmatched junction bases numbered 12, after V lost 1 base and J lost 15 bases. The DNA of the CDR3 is TGTGCCAGCAGCTTAGGGACAGGCGCCGCCTCAGGCCTCCACTTT. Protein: CASSLGTGAASGLHF.